Listed below are T cell receptor beta chains from one sample, sequenced in a study of T cell responses to AZD1222 COVID-19 vaccine. Here immunoSEQ multiplex PCR was the method, and the copy in TCRdb shows in-frame clones only, minus some. Altogether about 150,000 clones are present, approximately 83% being singletons, with the ten largest covering under 9.5%. The sequenced sample was peripheral blood, obtained on day 0 of AZD1222 vaccination. The receptors shown here come from an adult in good health. CDR3s include the opening cysteine and the closing phenylalanine or tryptophan. D genes are given only for firm matches. A clone size is listed for some rows: how often the clone was seen (once, few, many), or a class if it is expanded.

V,size,J,D,DNA,CDR3
TRBV5-4,-,TRBJ1-1,-,TGTGCCAGCAGCTCCCAGGGCCACGCTGAAGCTTTCTTT,CASSSQGHAEAFF
TRBV27,-,TRBJ1-2,TRBD1,TGTGCCAGCAGACCCACAGGGGGCTCGTATGGCTACACCTTC,CASRPTGGSYGYTF
TRBV18,-,TRBJ1-1,TRBD1,TGTGCCAGCTCAGCACAACAGGGGGCAATCACTGAAGCTTTCTTT,CASSAQQGAITEAFF
TRBV18,-,TRBJ1-2,-,TGTGCCAGCTCACCACCCTTGAAGGACTTAGGCTACACCTTC,CASSPPLKDLGYTF
TRBV3-1/TRBV3-2,-,TRBJ1-4,TRBD1,TGTGCCAGCAGCCAATGGGACAGGGGAGAAAAACTGTTTTTT,CASSQWDRGEKLFF
TRBV27,-,TRBJ1-4,-,TGTGCCAGCAGTTCAGTTGCAACTAATGAAAAACTGTTTTTT,CASSSVATNEKLFF
TRBV6-5,-,TRBJ2-1,-,TGTGCCAGCAGGGCTCGGGTGCTCAATGAGCAGTTCTTC,CASRARVLNEQFF
TRBV11-3,-,TRBJ2-4,-,TGTGCCAGCAGCTTAGGTCGGATGCAGTACTTC,CASSLGRMQYF
TRBV19,once,TRBJ2-5,-,TGTGCCAGTAGTATCAGAGGAACCCAAGAGACCCAGTACTTC,CASSIRGTQETQYF
TRBV5-1,-,TRBJ2-1,-,TGCGCCAGCAGCTCACCGGACTCCCTCCACAATGAGCAGTTCTTC,CASSSPDSLHNEQFF
TRBV5-6,-,TRBJ1-3,-,TGTGCCAGCAGCTTGCTCAAAAACACCATATATTTT,CASSLLKNTIYF
TRBV27,-,TRBJ2-2,TRBD2,TGTGCCAGCAGTTTGACTAGCGCATGGGAGCTGTTTTTT,CASSLTSAWELFF
TRBV7-9,-,TRBJ1-2,TRBD1,TGTGCCAGCAGCTTAGAAGAGGACAGGGGGCTGGAGGGCTACACCTTC,CASSLEEDRGLEGYTF
TRBV19,-,TRBJ2-3,-,TGTGCCAGTAGTATGCACGGCCCCACAGATACGCAGTATTTT,CASSMHGPTDTQYF
TRBV4-1,-,TRBJ1-1,-,TGCGCCAGCAGGGATTGGGGGGGAAAAACTGAAGCTTTCTTT,CASRDWGGKTEAFF
TRBV27,-,TRBJ1-2,-,TGTGCCAGCAGCGCTCAGGGAAAAGGGGATGGCTACACCTTC,CASSAQGKGDGYTF
TRBV12-3/TRBV12-4,once,TRBJ1-4,-,TGTGCCAGCAGTTACAGTGAAAAACTGTTTTTT,CASSYSEKLFF
TRBV5-1,-,TRBJ2-6,-,TGCGCCAGCAGCTTGGAGGGAGGTAGGGCCAACGTCCTGACTTTC,CASSLEGGRANVLTF
TRBV2,-,TRBJ1-2,-,TGTGCCAGCAGTGAGGCAGGGTTCGGAGCTAACTATGGCTACACCTTC,CASSEAGFGANYGYTF
TRBV9,-,TRBJ2-3,TRBD2,TGTGCCAGCAGCGGCCGAGCGGGAGAAACGGATACGCAGTATTTT,CASSGRAGETDTQYF
TRBV3-1/TRBV3-2,-,TRBJ2-2,-,TGTGCCAGCAGCCTTACCGAGGGCGCCGGGGAGCTGTTTTTT,CASSLTEGAGELFF